Detailed here is one T cell receptor beta chain. Its antigen is as yet unknown. Trimming cost V 2 bases and J 7 bases, with 14 bases left between them. The CDR3 is made up of 14 amino acids. Germline loops: CDR1 MNHEY, CDR2 SMNVEV (reference sequence). The protocol was immunoSEQ multiplex PCR, while the TCRdb copy is restricted to in-frame clones and leaves out a portion. The table records over 130,000 clones, about 92% of them present only once. This specimen belongs to a study of T cell responses to AZD1222 COVID-19 vaccine. Study-level points and caveats: Researchers report vaccine-associated CD4 TCRs spanning spike, with dominance at 160-218 and 743-854. Reports indicate that nearly half of spike-specific TCRs are directed at unmutated variant regions. Repertoire samples came only from after the peak T cell response. The donor group comprised mostly white British people and more females; the analysis possibly underestimated clonal diversity.

The V call is TRBV27, the J call TRBJ1-2; a possible D gene is TRBD1 (5 bases). The sequencing here drew on peripheral blood, taken 28 days after the second AZD1222 dose. This clonotype was obtained from an adult who received the AZD1222 COVID-19 vaccine. The CDR3 here is CASSLIGERGGYTF. The CDR3 DNA reads TGTGCCAGCAGTTTAATTGGGGAAAGGGGTGGCTACACCTTC.